These T cell receptor beta chains were read from a single sample in a study of blood T cell repertoires in COVID-19. The method was immunoSEQ multiplex PCR; TCRdb's version includes in-frame clones alone and lacks a portion of them. The table has 95,000 to 110,000 clones, roughly 90% seen once; the top ten hold around 3.7%. Sequenced: peripheral blood. All receptors come from a woman between 55 and 75 years old with acute or convalescent COVID-19. Each CDR3 is given with its conserved first and last residue. The D gene is left open where the match is weak. Rows give clone size only sometimes, using once, few, many, or a class for an expanded clone.

d_gene,abundance,v_gene,j_gene,CDR3nt,CDR3aa
TRBD1,-,TRBV3-1/TRBV3-2,TRBJ2-3,TGTGCCAGCAGCCGCGGGACAGGCCGGGTAGATACGCAGTATTTT,CASSRGTGRVDTQYF
TRBD1,-,TRBV7-2,TRBJ1-2,TGTGCCAGCAGCGCATTCCCAGGGGGGCACTATGGCTACACCTTC,CASSAFPGGHYGYTF
-,-,TRBV10-3,TRBJ1-1,TGTGCCATCAGTGGGGGCGACACTGAAGCTTTCTTT,CAISGGDTEAFF
-,-,TRBV28,TRBJ1-2,TGTGCCAGCAGTCAAATAGGACACGGAGGCTACACCTTC,CASSQIGHGGYTF
-,-,TRBV7-3,TRBJ1-1,TGTGCCAGCAGCGAGCAGGGTGGTCTAGGGACTGAAGCTTTCTTT,CASSEQGGLGTEAFF
-,-,TRBV27,TRBJ1-2,TGTGCCAGCAGTCTTGAAGGGGTGTCTAACTATGGCTACACCTTC,CASSLEGVSNYGYTF
-,-,TRBV4-2,TRBJ2-2,TGTGCCAGCAGCGCTGGACAGGGAGGGACCGGGGAGCTGTTTTTT,CASSAGQGGTGELFF
-,-,TRBV7-2,TRBJ2-1,TGTGCCAGCAGCCTCGTGGGGGCTAGCGGCCCTAAAAAGCAGTTCTTC,CASSLVGASGPKKQFF
-,-,TRBV11-1,TRBJ1-1,TGTGCCAGCAGCTTAGATCCGAGGGATACTGAAGCTTTCTTT,CASSLDPRDTEAFF
-,-,TRBV10-3,TRBJ1-5,TGTGCCATCAGTGACAGGGCTGGGCAGCCCCAGCATTTT,CAISDRAGQPQHF
-,-,TRBV18,TRBJ2-2,TGTGCCAGCTCACCACCGAGCACAGCCGGGGAGCTGTTTTTT,CASSPPSTAGELFF
TRBD2,-,TRBV7-3,TRBJ2-1,TGTGCCAGCAGTCCAGGGGGGCGGTTGATAGCGGGAGTATCAAGGAATGAGCAGTTCTTC,CASSPGGRLIAGVSRNEQFF
-,-,TRBV11-2,TRBJ1-1,TGTGCCAGCAGCTTATCAGGGGCTCGCACTGAAGCTTTCTTT,CASSLSGARTEAFF
TRBD1,-,TRBV5-6,TRBJ1-4,TGTGCCAGCAGCCGCTGGATTGAGACAGGGGCTAATGAAAAACTGTTTTTT,CASSRWIETGANEKLFF
-,-,TRBV11-2,TRBJ1-1,TGTGCCAGCAGCACCCGACAGTCCAGGGGCACTGAAGCTTTCTTT,CASSTRQSRGTEAFF
-,-,TRBV18,TRBJ1-1,TGTGCCAGCTCGACAATGGGGCGCGACACTGAAGCTTTCTTT,CASSTMGRDTEAFF
-,few,TRBV12-3/TRBV12-4,TRBJ2-7,TGTGCCAGCAGTTTAGCAGGGGACGAGCAGTACTTC,CASSLAGDEQYF
TRBD1,-,TRBV3-1/TRBV3-2,TRBJ1-1,TGTGCCAGCAGCCAAGAGGACAGGGGAACTTTGCACACTGAAGCTTTCTTT,CASSQEDRGTLHTEAFF
TRBD2,-,TRBV19,TRBJ2-1,TGTGCCAGTAGTATACTAGCGGGAGTTCAGCAGTTCTTC,CASSILAGVQQFF
-,-,TRBV19,TRBJ1-3,TGTGCCAGTAGTATAGGCGGGAGTAGCTCTGGAAACACCATATATTTT,CASSIGGSSSGNTIYF